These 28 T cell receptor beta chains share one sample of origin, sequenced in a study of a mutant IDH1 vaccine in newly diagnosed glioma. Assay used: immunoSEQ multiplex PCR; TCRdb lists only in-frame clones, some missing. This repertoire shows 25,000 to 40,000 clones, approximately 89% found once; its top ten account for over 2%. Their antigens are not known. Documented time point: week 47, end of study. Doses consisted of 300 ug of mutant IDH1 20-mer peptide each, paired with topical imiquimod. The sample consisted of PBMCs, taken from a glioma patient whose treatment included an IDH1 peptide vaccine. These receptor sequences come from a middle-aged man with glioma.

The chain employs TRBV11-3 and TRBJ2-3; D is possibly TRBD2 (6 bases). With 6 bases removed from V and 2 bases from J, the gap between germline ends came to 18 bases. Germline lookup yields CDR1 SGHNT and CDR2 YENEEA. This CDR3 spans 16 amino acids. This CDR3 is CASSAGTLANTDTQYF. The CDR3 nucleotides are TGTGCCAGCAGTGCCGGAACCCTAGCGAACACAGATACGCAGTATTTT.

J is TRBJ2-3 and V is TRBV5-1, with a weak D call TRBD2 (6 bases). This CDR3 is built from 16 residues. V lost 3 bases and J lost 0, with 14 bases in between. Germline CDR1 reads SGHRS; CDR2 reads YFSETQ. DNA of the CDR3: TGCGCCAGCAGCTCCGGGACTCTAGGGAGCACAGATACGCAGTATTTT. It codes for CASSSGTLGSTDTQYF.

CDR3 amino acids: CASSSTGRYEQYF. In nucleotides, the CDR3 is TGTGCCAGCAGCTCCACAGGGCGGTACGAGCAGTACTTC. J is TRBJ2-7 and V is TRBV5-6; the D gene is possibly TRBD1 (6 bases). The CDR3 spans 13 residues. V was pared by 3 bases and J by 4 bases, with 11 bases between. CDR1 is SGHDT and CDR2 is YYEEEE in the germline V gene.

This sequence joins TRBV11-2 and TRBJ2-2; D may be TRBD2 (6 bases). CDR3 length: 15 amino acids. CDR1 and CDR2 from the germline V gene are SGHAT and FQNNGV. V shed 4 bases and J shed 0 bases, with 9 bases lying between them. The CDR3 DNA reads TGTGCCAGCAGCTATACGGGAGCGAACACCGGGGAGCTGTTTTTT. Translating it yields CASSYTGANTGELFF.

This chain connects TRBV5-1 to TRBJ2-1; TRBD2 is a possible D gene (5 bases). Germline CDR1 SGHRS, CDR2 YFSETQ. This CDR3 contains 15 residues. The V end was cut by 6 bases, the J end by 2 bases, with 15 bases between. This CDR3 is CASTREVGTYNEQFF. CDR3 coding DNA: TGCGCCAGCACGAGGGAAGTCGGTACCTACAATGAGCAGTTCTTC.

The CDR3 spells CASSQEGGTFSGANVLTF. The CDR3 DNA reads TGTGCCAGTAGTCAGGAGGGTGGTACATTCTCTGGGGCCAACGTCCTGACTTTC. The chain is built from TRBV19 and TRBJ2-6; tentatively, D is TRBD2 (6 bases). Germline-derived CDR1 and CDR2 are LNHDA and SQIVND (reference sequence). This CDR3 has 18 amino acids. Deletions cut 5 bases from V and 0 bases from J, with 17 bases between. Filled out from reference TRBV19 and TRBJ2-6, the complete variable domain reads DGGITQSPKYLFRKEGQNVTLSCEQNLNHDAMYWYRQDPGQGLRLIYYSQIVNDFQKGDIAEGYSVSREKKESFPLTVTSAQKNPTAFYLCASSQEGGTFSGANVLTFGAGSRLTVL.

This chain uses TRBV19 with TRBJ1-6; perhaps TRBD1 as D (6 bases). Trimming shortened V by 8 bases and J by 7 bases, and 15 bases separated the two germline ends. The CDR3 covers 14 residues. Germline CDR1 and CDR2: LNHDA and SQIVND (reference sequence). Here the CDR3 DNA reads TGTGCCAGTTCACAGGGTAATATAAATTCACCCCTCCACTTT. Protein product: CASSQGNINSPLHF.

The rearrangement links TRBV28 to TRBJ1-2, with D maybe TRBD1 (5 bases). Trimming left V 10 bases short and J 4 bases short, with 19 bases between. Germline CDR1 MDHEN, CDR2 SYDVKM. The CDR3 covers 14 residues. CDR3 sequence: CATHGRTHLYGYTF. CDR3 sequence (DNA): TGTGCCACCCATGGACGGACACACCTCTATGGCTACACCTTC.

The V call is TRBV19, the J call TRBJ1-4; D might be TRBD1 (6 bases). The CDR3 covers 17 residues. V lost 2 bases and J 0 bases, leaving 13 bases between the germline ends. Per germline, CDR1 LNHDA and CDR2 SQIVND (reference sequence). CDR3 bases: TGTGCCAGTAGTATACTTCGAGAGGGGGCAACTAATGAAAAACTGTTTTTT. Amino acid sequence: CASSILREGATNEKLFF.

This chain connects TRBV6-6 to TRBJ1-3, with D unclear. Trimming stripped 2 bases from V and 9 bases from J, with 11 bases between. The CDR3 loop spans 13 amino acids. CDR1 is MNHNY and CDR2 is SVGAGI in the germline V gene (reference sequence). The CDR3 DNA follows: TGTGCCAGCAGTTACCCCCTACGGGGCACCATATATTTT. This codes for CASSYPLRGTIYF.

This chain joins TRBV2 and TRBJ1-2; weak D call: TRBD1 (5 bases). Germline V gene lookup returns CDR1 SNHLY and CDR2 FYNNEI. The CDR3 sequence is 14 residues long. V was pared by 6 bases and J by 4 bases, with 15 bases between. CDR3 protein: CASRVEGTAYGYTF. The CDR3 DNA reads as TGTGCCAGCAGAGTCGAAGGGACCGCCTATGGCTACACCTTC.

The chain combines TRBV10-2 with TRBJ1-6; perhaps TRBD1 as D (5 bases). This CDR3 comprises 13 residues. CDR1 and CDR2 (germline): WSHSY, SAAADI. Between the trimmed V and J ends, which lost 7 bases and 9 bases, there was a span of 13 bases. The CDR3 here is CASTQDNSSPLHF. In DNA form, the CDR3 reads TGCGCCAGCACCCAGGACAACTCTTCACCCCTCCACTTT.

The CDR3 reads CASSDLRTGGNQPQHF. CDR3 in DNA: TGTGCCAGCAGCGACCTGAGGACAGGAGGCAATCAGCCCCAGCATTTT. The gene calls are TRBV5-6 and TRBJ1-5; 7 positions match TRBD1. V trimming: 4 bases; J trimming: 2 bases; junction bases outside the gene matches: 9. CDR3 size: 16 residues. CDR1 is SGHDT and CDR2 is YYEEEE in the germline V gene.

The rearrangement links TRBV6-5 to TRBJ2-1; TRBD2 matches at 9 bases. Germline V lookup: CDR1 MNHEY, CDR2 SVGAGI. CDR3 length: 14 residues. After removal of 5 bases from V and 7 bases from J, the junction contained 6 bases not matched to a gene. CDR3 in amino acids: CASSPSGEINEQFF. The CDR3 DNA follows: TGTGCCAGCAGTCCTAGCGGGGAGATAAATGAGCAGTTCTTC.

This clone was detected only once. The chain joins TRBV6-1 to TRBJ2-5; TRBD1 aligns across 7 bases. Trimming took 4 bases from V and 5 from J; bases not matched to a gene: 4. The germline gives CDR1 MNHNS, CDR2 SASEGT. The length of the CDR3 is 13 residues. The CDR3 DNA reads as TGTGCCAGCAGTGGCAACAGGGGCGAGACCCAGTACTTC. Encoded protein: CASSGNRGETQYF.

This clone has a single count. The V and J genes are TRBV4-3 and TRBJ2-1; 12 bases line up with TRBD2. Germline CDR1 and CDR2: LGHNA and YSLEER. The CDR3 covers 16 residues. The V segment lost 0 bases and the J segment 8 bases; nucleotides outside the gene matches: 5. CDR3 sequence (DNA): TGCGCCAGCAGCCAAGACCTAGCGGGAGGGATCGATGAGCAGTTCTTC. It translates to CASSQDLAGGIDEQFF.

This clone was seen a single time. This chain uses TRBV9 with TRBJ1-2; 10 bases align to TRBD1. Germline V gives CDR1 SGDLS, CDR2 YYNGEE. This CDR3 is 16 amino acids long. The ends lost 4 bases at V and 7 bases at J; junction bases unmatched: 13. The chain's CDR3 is CASSPRQGAGGIGYTF. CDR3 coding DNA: TGTGCCAGCAGCCCCCGACAGGGGGCGGGGGGAATTGGCTACACCTTC. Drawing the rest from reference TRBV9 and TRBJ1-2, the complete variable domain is DSGVTQTPKHLITATGQRVTLRCSPRSGDLSVYWYQQSLDQGLQFLIQYYNGEERAKGNILERFSAQQFPDLHSELNLSSLELGDSALYFCASSPRQGAGGIGYTFGSGTRLTVV.

CDR3 nucleotide sequence: TGTGCCAGCAGTGAATCACAGGGGTCCAAAAACATTCAGTACTTC. As protein: CASSESQGSKNIQYF. The V and J genes are TRBV25-1 and TRBJ2-4; 7 nucleotides match TRBD1. Germline CDR1 reads MGHDK; CDR2 reads SYGVNS. The CDR3 consists of 15 residues. J lost 2 bases, V lost 1 base, and 2 bases had no gene match.

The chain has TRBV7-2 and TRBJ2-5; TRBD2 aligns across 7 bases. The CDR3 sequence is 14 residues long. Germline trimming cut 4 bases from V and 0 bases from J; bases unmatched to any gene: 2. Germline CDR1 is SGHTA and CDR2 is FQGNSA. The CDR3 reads CASSWEGNQETQYF. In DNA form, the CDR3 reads TGTGCCAGCAGCTGGGAGGGGAACCAAGAGACCCAGTACTTC.

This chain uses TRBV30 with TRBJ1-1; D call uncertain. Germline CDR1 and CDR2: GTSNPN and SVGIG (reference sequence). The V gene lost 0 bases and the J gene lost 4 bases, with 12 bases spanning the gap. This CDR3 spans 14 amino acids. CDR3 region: CAWSVLVGITEAFF. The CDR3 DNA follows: TGTGCCTGGAGTGTACTAGTAGGGATCACTGAAGCTTTCTTT. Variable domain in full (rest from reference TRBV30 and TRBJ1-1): SQTIHQWPATLVQPVGSPLSLECTVEGTSNPNLYWYRQAAGRGLQLLFYSVGIGQISSEVPQNLSASRPQDRQFILSSKKLLLSDSGFYLCAWSVLVGITEAFFGQGTRLTVV.

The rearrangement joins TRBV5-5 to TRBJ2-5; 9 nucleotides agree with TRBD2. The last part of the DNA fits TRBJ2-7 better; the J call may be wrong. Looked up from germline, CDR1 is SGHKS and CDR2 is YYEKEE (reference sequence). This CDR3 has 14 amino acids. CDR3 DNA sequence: TGTGCCAGCAGCCCCCTAGCGGGACCCTACGAGCAGTACTTC. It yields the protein CASSPLAGPYEQYF.

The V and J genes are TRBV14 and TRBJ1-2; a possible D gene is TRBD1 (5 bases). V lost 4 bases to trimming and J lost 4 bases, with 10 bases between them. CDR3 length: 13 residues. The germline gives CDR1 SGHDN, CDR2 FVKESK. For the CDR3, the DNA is TGTGCCAGCAGCCGAGGGGTTGGCTATGGCTACACCTTC. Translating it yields CASSRGVGYGYTF.

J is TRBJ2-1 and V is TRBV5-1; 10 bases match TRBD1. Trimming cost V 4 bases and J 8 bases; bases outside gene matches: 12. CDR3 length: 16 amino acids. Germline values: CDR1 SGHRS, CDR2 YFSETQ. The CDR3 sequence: CASSVSGDRGLDEQFF. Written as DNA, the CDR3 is TGCGCCAGCAGCGTTTCCGGGGACAGGGGTTTAGATGAGCAGTTCTTC.

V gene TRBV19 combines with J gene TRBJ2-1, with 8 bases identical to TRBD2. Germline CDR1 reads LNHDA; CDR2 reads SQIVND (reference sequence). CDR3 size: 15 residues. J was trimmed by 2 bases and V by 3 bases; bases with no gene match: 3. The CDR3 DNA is TGTGCCAGTAGTATTCGGGGGGGGACCTACAATGAGCAGTTCTTC. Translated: CASSIRGGTYNEQFF.

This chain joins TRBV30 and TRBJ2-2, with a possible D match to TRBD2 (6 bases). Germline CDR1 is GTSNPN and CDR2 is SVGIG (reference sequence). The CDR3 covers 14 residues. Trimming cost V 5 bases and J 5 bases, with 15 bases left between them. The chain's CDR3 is CAWRRGAGTGELFF. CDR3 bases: TGTGCCTGGCGTCGGGGCGCGGGGACCGGGGAGCTGTTTTTT.

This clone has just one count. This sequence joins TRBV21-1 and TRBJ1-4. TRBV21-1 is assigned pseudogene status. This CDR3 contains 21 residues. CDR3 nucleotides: TGTGCCAGCAGCAAAGTCTTCGAGTTTTGGCCAGGAGTAGACTCTAATGAAAAACTGTTTTTT. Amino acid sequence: CASSKVFEFWPGVDSNEKLFF.

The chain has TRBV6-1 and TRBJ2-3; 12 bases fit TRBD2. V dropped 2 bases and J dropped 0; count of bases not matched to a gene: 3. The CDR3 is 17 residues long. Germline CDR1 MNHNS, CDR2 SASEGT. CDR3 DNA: TGTGCCAGCAGTGAACTAGCGGGGGGGGCTAGCACAGATACGCAGTATTTT. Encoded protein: CASSELAGGASTDTQYF.

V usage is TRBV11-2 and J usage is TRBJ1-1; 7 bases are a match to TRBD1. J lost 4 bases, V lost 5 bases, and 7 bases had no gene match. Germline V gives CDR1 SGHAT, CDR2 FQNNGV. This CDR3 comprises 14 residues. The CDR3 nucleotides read TGTGCCAGCAGCCAAATAACAGGGGCCACTGAAGCTTTCTTT. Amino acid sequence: CASSQITGATEAFF.